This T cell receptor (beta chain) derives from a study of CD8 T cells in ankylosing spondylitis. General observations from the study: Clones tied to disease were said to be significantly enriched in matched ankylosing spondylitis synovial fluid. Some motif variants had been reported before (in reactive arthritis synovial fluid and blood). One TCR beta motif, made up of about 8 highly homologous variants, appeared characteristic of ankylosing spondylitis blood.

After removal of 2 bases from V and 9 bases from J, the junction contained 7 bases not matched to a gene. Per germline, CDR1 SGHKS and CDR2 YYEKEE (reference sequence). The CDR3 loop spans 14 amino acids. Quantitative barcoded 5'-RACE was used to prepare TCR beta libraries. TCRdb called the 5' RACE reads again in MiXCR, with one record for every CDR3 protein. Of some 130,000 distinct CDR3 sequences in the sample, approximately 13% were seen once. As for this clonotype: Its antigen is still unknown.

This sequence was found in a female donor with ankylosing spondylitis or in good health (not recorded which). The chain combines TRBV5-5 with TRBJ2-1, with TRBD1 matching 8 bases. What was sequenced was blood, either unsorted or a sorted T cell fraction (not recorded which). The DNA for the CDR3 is TGTGCCAGCAGCTTCGACAGGGGTCATTGTGAGCAGTTCTTC. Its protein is CASSFDRGHCEQFF.